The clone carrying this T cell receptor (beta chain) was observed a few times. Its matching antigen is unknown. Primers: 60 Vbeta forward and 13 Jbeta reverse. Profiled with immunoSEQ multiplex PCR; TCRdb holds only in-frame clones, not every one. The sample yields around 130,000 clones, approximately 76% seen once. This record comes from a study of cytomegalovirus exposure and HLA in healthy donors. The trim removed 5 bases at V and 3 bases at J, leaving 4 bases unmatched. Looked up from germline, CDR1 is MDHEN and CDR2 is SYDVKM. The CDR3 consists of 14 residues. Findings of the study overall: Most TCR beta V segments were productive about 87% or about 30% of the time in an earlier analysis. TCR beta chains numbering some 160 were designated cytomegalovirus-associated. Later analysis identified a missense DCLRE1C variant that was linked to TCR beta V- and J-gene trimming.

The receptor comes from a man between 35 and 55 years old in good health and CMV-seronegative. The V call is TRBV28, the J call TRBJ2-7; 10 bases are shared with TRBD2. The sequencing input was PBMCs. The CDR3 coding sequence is TGTGCCAGCAGTCAAGCGGGGGGGATCTACGAGCAGTACTTC. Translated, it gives CASSQAGGIYEQYF.